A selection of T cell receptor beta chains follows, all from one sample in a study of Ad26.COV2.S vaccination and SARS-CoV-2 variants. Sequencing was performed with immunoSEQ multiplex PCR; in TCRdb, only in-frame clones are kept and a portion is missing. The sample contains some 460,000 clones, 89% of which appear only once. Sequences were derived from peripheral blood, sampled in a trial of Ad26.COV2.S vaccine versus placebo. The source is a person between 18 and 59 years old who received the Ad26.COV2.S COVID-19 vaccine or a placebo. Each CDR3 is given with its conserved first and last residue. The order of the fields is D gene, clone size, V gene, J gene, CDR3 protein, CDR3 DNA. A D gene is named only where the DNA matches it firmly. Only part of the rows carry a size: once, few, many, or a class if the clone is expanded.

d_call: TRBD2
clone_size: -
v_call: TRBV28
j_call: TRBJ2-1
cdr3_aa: CASSLRLAAYNEQFF
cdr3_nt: TGTGCCAGCAGTTTAAGACTAGCGGCCTACAATGAGCAGTTCTTC

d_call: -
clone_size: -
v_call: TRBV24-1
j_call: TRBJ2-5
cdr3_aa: CATSEASAQETQYF
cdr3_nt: TGTGCCACCAGTGAGGCTAGCGCTCAAGAGACCCAGTACTTC

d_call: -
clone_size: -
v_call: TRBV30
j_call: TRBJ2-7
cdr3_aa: CAWSVRSGTYEQYF
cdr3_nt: TGTGCCTGGAGTGTAAGATCAGGGACCTACGAGCAGTACTTC

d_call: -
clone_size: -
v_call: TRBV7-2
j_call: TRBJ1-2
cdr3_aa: CASSRDGTYGYTF
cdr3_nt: TGTGCCAGCAGCCGGGACGGAACTTATGGCTACACCTTC

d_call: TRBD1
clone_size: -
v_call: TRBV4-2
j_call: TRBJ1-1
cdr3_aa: CASSQDREGDTEAFF
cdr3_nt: TGTGCCAGCAGCCAGGACAGGGAAGGGGACACTGAAGCTTTCTTT

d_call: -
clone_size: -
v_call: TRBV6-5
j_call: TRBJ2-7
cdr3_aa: CASSYLLGSYEQYF
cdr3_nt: TGTGCCAGCAGTTACCTGTTGGGGTCCTACGAGCAGTACTTC

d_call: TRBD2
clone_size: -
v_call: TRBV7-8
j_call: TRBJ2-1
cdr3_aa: CASSLVSGRYNEQFF
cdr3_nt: TGTGCCAGCAGCTTGGTTAGCGGGAGGTACAATGAGCAGTTCTTC

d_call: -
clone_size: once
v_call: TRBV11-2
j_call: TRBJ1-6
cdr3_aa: CASSLGGGSLDSPLHF
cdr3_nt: TGTGCCAGCAGCTTAGGGGGGGGGAGTTTGGATTCACCCCTCCACTTT

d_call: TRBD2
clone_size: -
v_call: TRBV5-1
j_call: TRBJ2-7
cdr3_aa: CASSLGLAFYEQYF
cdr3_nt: TGCGCCAGCAGCTTGGGACTAGCTTTCTACGAGCAGTACTTC

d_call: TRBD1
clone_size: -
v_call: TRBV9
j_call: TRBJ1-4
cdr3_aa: CASSVEGQGREKLFF
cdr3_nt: TGTGCCAGCAGCGTAGAGGGACAGGGACGGGAAAAACTGTTTTTT

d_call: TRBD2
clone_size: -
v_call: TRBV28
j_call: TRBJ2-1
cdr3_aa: CASSLWEGRGSSYNEQFF
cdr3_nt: TGTGCCAGCAGTTTGTGGGAGGGGCGGGGGAGCTCCTACAATGAGCAGTTCTTC

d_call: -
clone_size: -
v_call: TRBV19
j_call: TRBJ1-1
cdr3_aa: CASSIGAGVGLHTEAFF
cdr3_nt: TGTGCCAGTAGTATAGGGGCAGGGGTGGGTCTGCACACTGAAGCTTTCTTT

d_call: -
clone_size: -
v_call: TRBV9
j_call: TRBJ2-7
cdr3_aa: CASSVVRGQYF
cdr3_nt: TGTGCCAGCAGCGTAGTGAGGGGGCAGTACTTC

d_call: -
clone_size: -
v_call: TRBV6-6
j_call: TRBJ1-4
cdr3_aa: CASRISDRREKLFF
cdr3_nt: TGTGCCAGCAGAATCAGTGACAGGCGTGAAAAACTGTTTTTT

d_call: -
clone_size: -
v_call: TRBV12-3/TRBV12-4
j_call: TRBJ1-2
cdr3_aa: CASSLDGVPGDF
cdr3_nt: TGTGCCAGCAGTTTAGATGGGGTCCCGGGCGACTTC

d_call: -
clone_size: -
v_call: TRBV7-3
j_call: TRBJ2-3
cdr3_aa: CASSLTGTPTDTQYF
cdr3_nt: TGTGCCAGCAGCTTAACGGGGACCCCGACAGATACGCAGTATTTT

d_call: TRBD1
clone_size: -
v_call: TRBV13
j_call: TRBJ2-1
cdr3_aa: CASSDNRDRGDNEQFF
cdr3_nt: TGTGCCAGCAGCGACAACCGGGACAGGGGCGACAATGAGCAGTTCTTC

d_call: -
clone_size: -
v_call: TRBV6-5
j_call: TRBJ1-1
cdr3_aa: CASRRVLADSEAFF
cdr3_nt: TGTGCCAGCAGACGGGTCCTCGCGGACTCTGAAGCTTTCTTT

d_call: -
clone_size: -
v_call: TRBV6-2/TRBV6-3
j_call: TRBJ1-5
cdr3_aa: CASSYLGYSNQPQHF
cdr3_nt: TGTGCCAGCAGTTATCTAGGTTATAGCAATCAGCCCCAGCATTTT

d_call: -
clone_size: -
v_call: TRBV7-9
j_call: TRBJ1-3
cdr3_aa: CASSLRGSGNTIYF
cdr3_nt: TGTGCCAGCAGCTTAAGGGGCTCTGGAAACACCATATATTTT

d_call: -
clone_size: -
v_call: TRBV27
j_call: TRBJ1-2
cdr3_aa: CASSLFPTLTYGYTF
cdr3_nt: TGTGCCAGCAGTTTATTTCCGACACTGACCTATGGCTACACCTTC

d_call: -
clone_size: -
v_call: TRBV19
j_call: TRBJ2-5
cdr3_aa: CASRDPRAVETQYF
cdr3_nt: TGTGCCAGTCGAGACCCCAGAGCGGTAGAGACCCAGTACTTC

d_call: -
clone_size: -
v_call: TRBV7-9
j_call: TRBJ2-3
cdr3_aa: CASSHFGGDTQYF
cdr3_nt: TGTGCCAGCAGCCATTTTGGGGGGGATACGCAGTATTTT

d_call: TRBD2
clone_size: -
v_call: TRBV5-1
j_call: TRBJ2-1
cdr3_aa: CASSLTSGGVYNEQFF
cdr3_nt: TGCGCCAGCAGCTTAACTAGCGGGGGGGTCTACAATGAGCAGTTCTTC

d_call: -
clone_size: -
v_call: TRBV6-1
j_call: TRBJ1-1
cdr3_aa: CASSERPTRAEAFF
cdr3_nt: TGTGCCAGCAGTGAAAGGCCGACCCGCGCTGAAGCTTTCTTT

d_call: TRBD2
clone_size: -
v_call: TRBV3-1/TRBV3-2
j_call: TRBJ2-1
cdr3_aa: CASTYSGRVNEQFF
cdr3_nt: TGTGCCAGCACCTACAGCGGGAGGGTCAATGAGCAGTTCTTC

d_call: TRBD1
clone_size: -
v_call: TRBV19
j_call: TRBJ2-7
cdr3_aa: CASSTGTGPRRQYF
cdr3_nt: TGTGCCAGTAGCACCGGGACAGGGCCCCGTCGGCAGTACTTC

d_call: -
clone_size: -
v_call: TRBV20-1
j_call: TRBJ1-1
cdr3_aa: CSARENTEAFF
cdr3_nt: TGCAGTGCTAGGGAGAACACTGAAGCTTTCTTT

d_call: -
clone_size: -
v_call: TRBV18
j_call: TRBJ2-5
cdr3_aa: CASSPPSRGAETQYF
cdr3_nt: TGTGCCAGCTCACCACCCTCTAGGGGCGCGGAGACCCAGTACTTC

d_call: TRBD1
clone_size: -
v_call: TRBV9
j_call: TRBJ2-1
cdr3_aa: CASSVRDRGKEQFF
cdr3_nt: TGTGCCAGCAGCGTCCGGGACAGGGGTAAAGAGCAGTTCTTC

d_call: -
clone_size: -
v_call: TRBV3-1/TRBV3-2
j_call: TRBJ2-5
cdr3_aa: CASSQGGWYQETQYF
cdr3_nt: TGTGCCAGCAGCCAAGGAGGGTGGTACCAAGAGACCCAGTACTTC

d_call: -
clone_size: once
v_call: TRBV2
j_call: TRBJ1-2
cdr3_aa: CASSEASSDNYGYTF
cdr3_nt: TGTGCCAGCAGTGAAGCGTCGTCAGATAACTATGGCTACACCTTC

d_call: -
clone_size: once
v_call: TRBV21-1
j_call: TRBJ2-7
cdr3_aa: CASSKTDLYEQYF
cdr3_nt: TGTGCCAGCAGCAAAACGGACCTATACGAGCAGTACTTC

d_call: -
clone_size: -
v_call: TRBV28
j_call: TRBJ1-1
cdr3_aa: CASSLDLGGGDTEAFF
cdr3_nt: TGTGCCAGCAGTTTAGATCTAGGAGGGGGGGATACTGAAGCTTTCTTT

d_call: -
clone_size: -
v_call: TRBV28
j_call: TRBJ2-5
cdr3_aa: CASRTDKETQYF
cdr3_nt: TGTGCCAGCAGGACAGACAAAGAGACCCAGTACTTC

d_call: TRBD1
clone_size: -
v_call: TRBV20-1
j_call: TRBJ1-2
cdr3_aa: CSQWDRAGYTF
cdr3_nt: TGCAGTCAGTGGGACAGGGCTGGCTACACCTTC

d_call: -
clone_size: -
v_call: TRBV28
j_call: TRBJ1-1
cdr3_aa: CASSDRQPKNTEAFF
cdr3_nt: TGTGCCAGCAGCGATAGACAGCCAAAGAACACTGAAGCTTTCTTT

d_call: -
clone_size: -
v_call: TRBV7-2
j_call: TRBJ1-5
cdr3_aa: CASSARGRSQHF
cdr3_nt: TGTGCCAGCAGCGCCCGGGGGCGCAGCCAGCATTTT

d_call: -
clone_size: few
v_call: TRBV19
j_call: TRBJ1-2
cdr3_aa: CASSPGKATYGYTF
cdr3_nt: TGTGCCAGTAGCCCCGGGAAGGCAACATATGGCTACACCTTC

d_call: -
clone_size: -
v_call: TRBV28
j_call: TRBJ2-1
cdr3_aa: CASSLVAGAGQFF
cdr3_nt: TGTGCCAGCAGTTTAGTGGCGGGGGCGGGGCAGTTCTTC

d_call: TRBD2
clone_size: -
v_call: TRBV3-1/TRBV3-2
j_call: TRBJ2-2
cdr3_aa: CASSRGLAGTTAGELFF
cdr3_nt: TGTGCCAGCAGCCGAGGACTAGCGGGAACCACGGCGGGGGAGCTGTTTTTT

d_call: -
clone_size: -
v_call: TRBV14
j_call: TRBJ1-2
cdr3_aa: CASSHSIRGYGYTF
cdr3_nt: TGTGCCAGCAGCCATTCAATCAGGGGCTATGGCTACACCTTC

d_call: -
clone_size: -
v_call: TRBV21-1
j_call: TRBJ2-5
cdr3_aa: CASSKVGLGRGLETQYF
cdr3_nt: TGTGCCAGCAGCAAAGTCGGGCTCGGGAGAGGGTTGGAGACCCAGTACTTC

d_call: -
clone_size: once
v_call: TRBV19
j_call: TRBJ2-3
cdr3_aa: CASSSGRGTDTQYF
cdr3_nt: TGTGCCAGTAGCTCCGGTCGGGGCACAGATACGCAGTATTTT

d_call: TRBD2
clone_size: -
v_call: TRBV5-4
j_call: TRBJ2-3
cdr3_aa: CASSSWTSGDVTQYF
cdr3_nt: TGTGCCAGCAGCTCCTGGACTAGCGGGGATGTTACGCAGTATTTT

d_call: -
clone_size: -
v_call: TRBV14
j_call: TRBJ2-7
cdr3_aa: CASSQGLTNYEQYF
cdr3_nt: TGTGCCAGCAGCCAGGGACTGACCAACTACGAGCAGTACTTC

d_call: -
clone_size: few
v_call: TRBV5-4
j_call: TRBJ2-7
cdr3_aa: CASSSGLGTTAGEQYF
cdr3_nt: TGTGCCAGCAGCTCAGGATTGGGGACAACCGCGGGAGAGCAGTACTTC